This paragraph reports one TCR beta chain. Its antigen is not identified. The sample is drawn from a study of regulatory T cells in long-lasting Graves disease. Study-level results: Persistent patients had more shared public clonotypes (about 2,800) than new patients (around 1,000). The study found TRBV28, TRBJ1-2 and TRBJ2-5 favored in persistent disease. Results may be inaccurate due to the small sample size.

CDR3 length equals 14 residues. CDR1 and CDR2 from the germline V gene are MNHEY and SVGAGI. Trimming removed 2 bases at V and 4 bases at J, with 11 bases between. The time point: persistent/refractory GD, antithyroid drugs over 5 years with positive TRAb. Making the TCR library involved RNA that had been extracted from PBMCs. Construction of TCR beta libraries relied on iRepertoire HTBI primers and on Arm-PCR targeting CDR3 regions. TCRdb processed the multiplex PCR reads anew with MiXCR; each CDR3 protein has one entry. The sample lists some 450,000 distinct CDR3 sequences; roughly a quarter were seen once.

The specimen comprised peripheral blood mononuclear cells (PBMCs), sampled when the disease was refractory, from a patient treated with antithyroid drugs. The TCR sequence derives from a female donor with Graves disease. The chain recombines TRBV6-5 with TRBJ1-1; no clear D gene. The CDR3 loop reads CASSYEGRVTEAFF. The DNA of the CDR3 is TGTGCCAGCAGTTACGAGGGTCGGGTCACTGAAGCTTTCTTT.